Presented here are 19 T cell receptor beta chains from one specimen sequenced in a study of cytomegalovirus exposure and HLA in healthy donors. The PCR contained 60 Vbeta and 13 Jbeta primers. Profiled with immunoSEQ multiplex PCR; TCRdb holds only in-frame clones, not every one. Of 130,000 or so clones listed, 65% to 80% are singletons. Source material: PBMCs. The origin of the receptors is a man younger than 40 in good health and CMV-seronegative.

The V gene is TRBV5-6, the J gene TRBJ2-4; 7 bases are a match to TRBD1. CDR1 is SGHDT and CDR2 is YYEEEE in the germline V gene. Losses at the gene ends were 3 bases for V and 0 bases for J; bases not matched to a gene: 9. This CDR3 comprises 17 residues. DNA of the CDR3: TGTGCCAGCAGCTCTTACGGGACAGCCTTAGCCAAAAACATTCAGTACTTC. Its protein is CASSSYGTALAKNIQYF.

Concerning this clone: Additional DNA sequences in this sample encode the identical CDR3. The chain combines TRBV6-6 with TRBJ1-2; no clear D gene. This CDR3 comprises 12 residues. Germline V lookup: CDR1 MNHNY, CDR2 SVGAGI (reference sequence). Trimming removed 6 bases from V and 3 bases from J, with 8 bases in between. The CDR3 sequence is CASRTGDYGYTF. The CDR3 DNA follows: TGTGCCAGCAGGACTGGAGACTATGGCTACACCTTC.

The rearrangement links TRBV18 to TRBJ1-1; D remains ambiguous. CDR3 length equals 17 residues. V was cut by 1 base and J by 4 bases, with 19 bases left in between. Germline loops: CDR1 KGHSH, CDR2 LQKENI. The chain's CDR3 is CASSPLGSRGKGTEAFF. The CDR3 bases are TGTGCCAGCTCACCACTAGGTTCACGAGGGAAGGGCACTGAAGCTTTCTTT.

The rearrangement uses TRBV7-9 and TRBJ2-5; 7 bases are shared with TRBD1. J lost 3 bases, V lost 4 bases, and 2 bases had no gene match. Germline-derived CDR1 and CDR2 are SEHNR and FQNEAQ (reference sequence). The CDR3 sequence is 13 residues long. CDR3: CASSSQGEETQYF. The CDR3 DNA sequence: TGTGCCAGCAGCTCTCAGGGGGAAGAGACCCAGTACTTC.

This chain connects TRBV5-1 to TRBJ1-6, with 9 positions matching TRBD1. This CDR3 is 16 amino acids long. V shed 3 bases, J shed 6 bases, and the junction held 7 bases outside the gene matches. Germline CDR1 and CDR2: SGHRS and YFSETQ. The CDR3, as DNA: TGCGCCAGCAGCTACATGGGACAGGGCAGTAATTCACCCCTCCACTTT. This translates into CASSYMGQGSNSPLHF.

V is TRBV5-1 and J is TRBJ1-1; the D is unclear. CDR1 and CDR2 (germline): SGHRS, YFSETQ. This CDR3 has 14 amino acids. Deletions cut 4 bases from V and 2 bases from J, with 12 bases between. This CDR3 is CASSATVLNTEAFF. In nucleotides, the CDR3 is TGCGCCAGCAGCGCAACGGTTCTTAACACTGAAGCTTTCTTT.

The V gene is TRBV15, the J gene TRBJ1-2, with D uncertain. The CDR3 loop spans 12 amino acids. CDR1 and CDR2 (germline): LNHNV, YYDKDF (reference sequence). Trimming took 3 bases from V and 6 from J, leaving 8 bases between them. The CDR3 nucleotides are TGTGCCACCAGCAGGGCCCTTGATGGCTACACCTTC. Translation gives CATSRALDGYTF.

The DNA for the CDR3 is TGTGCCAGCAGTGAAGCTTCTCCACCCGGGACAGGGGGCAAAAAACTGTTTTTT. Translation gives CASSEASPPGTGGKKLFF. The V call is TRBV6-1, the J call TRBJ1-4, with TRBD1 matching 12 bases. CDR1 is MNHNS and CDR2 is SASEGT in the germline V gene. This CDR3 has 18 residues. V was clipped by 0 bases and J by 9 bases; unmatched bases: 11.

This clone appeared a few times. This rearrangement joins TRBV10-1 to TRBJ2-1; 8 bases fit TRBD1. The CDR3 is 15 amino acids. The germline V gene encodes CDR1 WNHNN and CDR2 SYGVQD (reference sequence). V lost 3 bases to trimming and J lost 4 bases; unmatched junction nucleotides: 5. CDR3: CASSDPGQAYNEQFF. The DNA of the CDR3 is TGCGCCAGCAGTGACCCGGGACAGGCTTACAATGAGCAGTTCTTC.

This clone was detected only once. The chain couples TRBV30 to TRBJ2-1; no clear D. Germline V gene lookup returns CDR1 GTSNPN and CDR2 SVGIG (reference sequence). This CDR3 is 15 amino acids long. Trimming removed 0 bases at V and 0 bases at J, with 9 bases between. The CDR3, as DNA: TGTGCCTGGAGTGTCGGTAGTAGCTCCTACAATGAGCAGTTCTTC. The encoded protein is CAWSVGSSSYNEQFF. The full variable domain, in which reference TRBV30 and TRBJ2-1 provide the parts outside the CDR3, is SQTIHQWPATLVQPVGSPLSLECTVEGTSNPNLYWYRQAAGRGLQLLFYSVGIGQISSEVPQNLSASRPQDRQFILSSKKLLLSDSGFYLCAWSVGSSSYNEQFFGPGTRLTVL.

This clone was seen only once. One junction end disagrees with the germline gene, perhaps due to a read error. The chain combines TRBV7-9 with TRBJ1-4; no firm D call. CDR3 length: 12 residues. Germline V gives CDR1 SEHNR, CDR2 FQNEAQ (reference sequence). CDR3 residues: CSSSMRAEKLFF. CDR3 in DNA: TGTTCCAGCAGCATGAGGGCTGAAAAACTGTTTTTT.

This chain connects TRBV7-9 to TRBJ1-2; 8 bases agree with TRBD1. J was trimmed by 4 bases and V by 5 bases; bases with no gene match: 9. Germline CDR1 reads SEHNR; CDR2 reads FQNEAQ (reference sequence). This CDR3 spans 15 amino acids. CDR3 coding DNA: TGTGCCAGCAGCGCTACAGGGGGTGGAAGCTATGGCTACACCTTC. Its protein is CASSATGGGSYGYTF.

CDR3: CSVGSSTDTQYF. The CDR3 DNA sequence: TGCAGCGTCGGGAGTAGCACAGATACGCAGTATTTT. The chain employs TRBV29-1 and TRBJ2-3; D may be TRBD2 (6 bases). Germline CDR1 reads SQVTM; CDR2 reads ANQGSEA. Trimming removed 6 bases at V and 0 bases at J, with 7 bases between. This CDR3 has 12 residues.

In its sample, this clone was seen a few times. V and J are TRBV9 and TRBJ1-2, with D unresolved. V lost 1 base to trimming and J lost 1 base, with 11 bases between them. The CDR3 is made up of 15 amino acids. Germline V lookup: CDR1 SGDLS, CDR2 YYNGEE. CDR3 residues: CASSVRSGVNYGYTF. DNA of the CDR3: TGTGCCAGCAGCGTAAGAAGCGGAGTTAACTATGGCTACACCTTC.

The chain joins TRBV11-3 to TRBJ1-2; D remains ambiguous. Trimming removed 1 base from V and 2 bases from J, with 23 bases in between. This CDR3 contains 19 residues. Looked up from germline, CDR1 is SGHNT and CDR2 is YENEEA. The CDR3 bases are TGTGCCAGCAGCTTAGGGCCCCTTAACGATCACCCCTTAAACTATGGCTACACCTTC. Translation: CASSLGPLNDHPLNYGYTF.

The gene calls are TRBV27 and TRBJ1-6; D gene ambiguous. The CDR3 totals 12 residues. V was shortened by 6 bases and J by 7 bases, with 7 bases between the two germline ends. Germline V lookup: CDR1 MNHEY, CDR2 SMNVEV (reference sequence). The CDR3 region has the DNA TGTGCCAGCAGCCGGGAAAATTCACCCCTCCACTTT. Its protein product is CASSRENSPLHF.

Only one count was recorded for this clone. V and J are TRBV18 and TRBJ2-3; 13 nucleotides agree with TRBD2. CDR1 is KGHSH, CDR2 LQKENI, per germline. The CDR3 spans 16 residues. After removal of 3 bases from V and 3 bases from J, the junction contained 3 bases not matched to a gene. The CDR3 DNA is TGTGCCAGCTCACCCCCGGGACTAGCGGGAACAGATACGCAGTATTTT. Residues: CASSPPGLAGTDTQYF.

The gene calls are TRBV2 and TRBJ2-7; TRBD2 agrees at 9 bases. The V gene end was trimmed by 4 bases and the J gene end by 0 bases; junction bases not matched to a gene: 4. This CDR3 is built from 15 residues. Germline V gene sequence: CDR1 SNHLY, CDR2 FYNNEI. CDR3 in DNA: TGTGCCAGCAGTGCTGGAGCGGGAGGCTCCTACGAGCAGTACTTC. It specifies CASSAGAGGSYEQYF.

V and J are TRBV7-9 and TRBJ1-2, with TRBD1 as a possible D gene (6 bases). Germline-derived CDR1 and CDR2 are SEHNR and FQNEAQ (reference sequence). The CDR3 totals 17 residues. Trimming cost V 5 bases and J 6 bases, with 25 bases left between them. This CDR3 is CASSAPRGGALLNGYTF. The CDR3 DNA sequence: TGTGCCAGCAGCGCCCCGCGTGGGGGCGCGTTGTTGAATGGCTACACCTTC.